Included here is one T cell receptor beta chain sequence, with context. CDR1 and CDR2 from the germline V gene are WSHSY and SAAADI. V was shortened by 2 bases and J by 2 bases, with 21 bases between the two germline ends. The CDR3 sequence is 18 residues long. TCRdb called the 5' RACE reads again in MiXCR, with one record for every CDR3 protein. The repertoire holds 550,000 or so distinct CDR3 sequences, with about a fifth as singletons. This entry is derived from a study of T cells after yellow fever vaccination. Study details: For low cell numbers, libraries were made with SMART-Seq v4 Ultra Low Input.

The TCR sequence derives from a man in his thirties or forties who received the YFV17D yellow fever vaccine. The V and J genes are TRBV10-2 and TRBJ1-1, with D possibly matching TRBD1 (5 bases). Sequences were derived from PBMCs, sampled 15 days after the yellow fever booster vaccination. CDR3 sequence reads: CASSETKGMGGGNTEAFF. CDR3 nucleotides: TGCGCCAGCAGTGAGACTAAGGGGATGGGGGGAGGAAACACTGAAGCTTTCTTT.